A single T cell receptor beta chain is shown here with its context. Its antigen is as yet unknown. This sample is drawn from a study of tumor-infiltrating lymphocytes in localized non-small cell lung cancer. Study results and limitations: Not all patients were TCR sequenced, owing to tissue quantity. Recurrence-free survival showed no association with tumor T-cell fraction. Different pieces of the same tissue were used for each assay.

Germline V gene lookup returns CDR1 SGHTA and CDR2 FQGTGA. The junction had 2 bases not matched to a gene; V was cut back by 2 bases and J by 4 bases. The CDR3 runs to 15 residues. TCRdb's copy holds only in-frame clones and misses some; the assay was immunoSEQ multiplex PCR. This sample carries about 16,000 clones, approximately 70% of them seen once, and the ten largest clones take 9.4%. This sequence was found in a human donor with non-small cell lung cancer. Sequences were obtained from lung tumor tissue. The gene calls are TRBV7-3 and TRBJ2-2; 9 nucleotides match TRBD2. The CDR3: CASSLARGGTGELFF. As DNA, the CDR3 is TGTGCCAGCAGCTTAGCGCGGGGGGGCACCGGGGAGCTGTTTTTT.